These 12 T cell receptor beta chains came from one sample sequenced in a study of blood T cell repertoires in COVID-19. Only in-frame clones appear in the TCRdb table, and some are missing; sequencing was by immunoSEQ multiplex PCR. This table has about 140,000 clones, 82% appearing once. The sample taken for sequencing was peripheral blood. The receptor set was obtained from an elderly woman with acute or convalescent COVID-19.

The rearrangement uses TRBV16 and TRBJ2-5; D not resolved. This CDR3 is built from 14 residues. V shed 0 bases and J shed 1 base, with 6 bases lying between them. Germline CDR1 KGHSY, CDR2 FQNENV. The CDR3 here is CASSQSSPQETQYF. Here the CDR3 DNA reads TGTGCCAGCAGCCAATCTAGCCCCCAAGAGACCCAGTACTTC.

This clone was seen once. The V gene is TRBV5-4, the J gene TRBJ2-4; 8 bases agree with TRBD1. Per the germline V gene, CDR1 is SGHNT and CDR2 is YYREEE (reference sequence). V lost 4 bases, J lost 0 bases, and 6 bases stayed unmatched. The CDR3 has 16 residues. The CDR3 DNA follows: TGTGCCAGCAGCGACCGGGACAGGCTAGCCAAAAACATTCAGTACTTC. It is translated as CASSDRDRLAKNIQYF.

CDR3 in DNA: TGTGCCAGCAGCCCAACCCTGACAGAAAAACTGTTTTTT. It specifies CASSPTLTEKLFF. This sequence joins TRBV7-2 and TRBJ1-4; no clear D gene. The CDR3 spans 13 residues. CDR1 and CDR2 (germline): SGHTA, FQGNSA. The V end was cut by 5 bases, the J end by 8 bases, with 12 bases between.

The gene calls are TRBV7-9 and TRBJ1-2; D is perhaps TRBD1 (5 bases). CDR3 length: 14 residues. Between the trimmed V and J ends, which lost 4 bases and 2 bases, there was a span of 11 bases. Germline CDR1 is SEHNR and CDR2 is FQNEAQ (reference sequence). This CDR3 is CASSSGLINYGYTF. The DNA of the CDR3 is TGTGCCAGCAGCTCGGGACTGATCAACTATGGCTACACCTTC.

The V gene is TRBV5-1, the J gene TRBJ2-1, with D maybe TRBD2 (6 bases). Between the trimmed V and J ends, which lost 4 bases and 8 bases, there was a span of 25 bases. The germline V gene encodes CDR1 SGHRS and CDR2 YFSETQ. The length of the CDR3 is 17 residues. In DNA, the CDR3 is TGCGCCAGCAGCGTTCCGGTTAGCGGCCTGGGGCTTGATGAGCAGTTCTTC. This encodes CASSVPVSGLGLDEQFF.

The V and J genes are TRBV7-8 and TRBJ2-5, with 12 bases matching TRBD2. The CDR3 covers 16 residues. Trimming removed 5 bases from V and 9 bases from J; junction bases left unmatched: 13. CDR1 SGHVS and CDR2 FQNEAQ come from the germline V gene. In DNA form, the CDR3 reads TGTGCCAGCAGCGATGCGGGACTAGCGGGCCTTGGGGCCCAGTACTTC. Protein sequence: CASSDAGLAGLGAQYF.

This chain links TRBV5-8 with TRBJ1-4; 9 bases are shared with TRBD1. V was pared by 0 bases and J by 7 bases, with 7 bases of the junction left unmatched. The CDR3 is made up of 16 amino acids. CDR1 SGHTS and CDR2 YDEGEE come from the germline V gene. The DNA for the CDR3 is TGTGCCAGCAGCTTGGCCACACAGGGGGCTTCTGAAAAACTGTTTTTT. Amino acid sequence: CASSLATQGASEKLFF.

The chain uses TRBV28 and TRBJ2-7; 7 nucleotides match TRBD2. The V gene end was trimmed by 3 bases and the J gene end by 1 base; junction bases not matched to a gene: 3. Germline-derived CDR1 and CDR2 are MDHEN and SYDVKM. This CDR3 has 14 residues. The CDR3 nucleotides read TGTGCCAGCAGTTTTAGGGACTATTCCTACGAGCAGTACTTC. Protein: CASSFRDYSYEQYF.

This clone has more than one count but fewer than ten. The chain combines TRBV7-9 with TRBJ2-1, with D hard to call. Germline V lookup: CDR1 SEHNR, CDR2 FQNEAQ (reference sequence). The CDR3 totals 15 residues. Trimming took 3 bases from V and 0 from J, leaving 9 bases between them. The CDR3, as DNA: TGTGCCAGCAGCTTCGAGGTAGACTCCTACAATGAGCAGTTCTTC. Translated, it gives CASSFEVDSYNEQFF.

Here the CDR3 reads CASSSSPYSPLHF. CDR3 DNA sequence: TGTGCCAGCAGCTCTTCTCCTTATTCACCCCTCCACTTT. The chain recombines TRBV7-2 with TRBJ1-6; D uncertain. This CDR3 spans 13 amino acids. Germline V lookup: CDR1 SGHTA, CDR2 FQGNSA. V lost 4 bases, J lost 8 bases, and 9 bases lay in between.

The chain employs TRBV19 and TRBJ1-5, with D maybe TRBD1 (5 bases). Germline V gives CDR1 LNHDA, CDR2 SQIVND (reference sequence). CDR3 size: 13 residues. Trimming cost V 5 bases and J 6 bases, with 11 bases left between them. The CDR3 DNA is TGTGCCAGTAGTTTAACGGGGGTTCAGCCCCAGCATTTT. This gives the protein CASSLTGVQPQHF.

The V gene is TRBV5-1, the J gene TRBJ2-1; TRBD2 matches at 8 bases. Germline lookup yields CDR1 SGHRS and CDR2 YFSETQ. The CDR3 spans 17 residues. Unmatched junction bases numbered 10, after V lost 0 bases and J lost 5 bases. The chain's CDR3 is CASSLGSWTSPNNEQFF. Written as DNA, the CDR3 is TGCGCCAGCAGCTTGGGCTCCTGGACTAGCCCTAACAATGAGCAGTTCTTC.